The next 10 T cell receptor beta chains were all read from a single sample in a study of neurological immune-mediated disorders. MiXCR was run by TCRdb on the 5' RACE reads, yielding one entry per CDR3 protein. The sample includes under 60,000 distinct CDR3 sequences, approximately 15% of them seen just once. Specimen: PBMCs. The receptors come from a man aged 55 to 69 in good health.

This clonotype was seen repeatedly, ten times or more. J is TRBJ2-1 and V is TRBV15; 10 positions agree with TRBD2. From germline, CDR1 is LNHNV and CDR2 YYDKDF (reference sequence). This CDR3 is 18 amino acids long. V was pared by 3 bases and J by 1 base, with 9 bases of the junction left unmatched. The chain's CDR3 is CATSRGLSSGSSYNEQFF. The CDR3 nucleotides are TGTGCCACCAGCAGGGGCCTTTCTAGCGGGAGTTCCTACAATGAGCAGTTCTTC. Using reference TRBV15 and TRBJ2-1 for the parts outside the CDR3, the full variable domain is DAMVIQNPRYQVTQFGKPVTLSCSQTLNHNVMYWYQQKSSQAPKLLFHYYDKDFNNEADTPDNFQSRRPNTSFCFLDIRSPGLGDTAMYLCATSRGLSSGSSYNEQFFGPGTRLTVL.

This clonotype was recorded at least ten times. This rearrangement joins TRBV5-1 to TRBJ2-2, with D maybe TRBD1 (6 bases). Germline V gene sequence: CDR1 SGHRS, CDR2 YFSETQ. Trimming pared 4 bases from V and 4 bases from J, leaving 14 bases between. The length of the CDR3 is 15 residues. CDR3: CASSPVAGVTGELFF. CDR3 bases: TGCGCCAGCAGCCCTGTTGCAGGGGTCACCGGGGAGCTGTTTTTT.

Many counts were recorded for this clonotype. The CDR3 DNA sequence: TGCAGTGCTAGAGGTGGGGTAGGGGAGCAGTACTTC. This gives the protein CSARGGVGEQYF. The chain couples TRBV20-1 to TRBJ2-7; D gene uncertain. In germline, CDR1 is DFQATT, CDR2 SNEGSKA (reference sequence). CDR3 length: 12 residues. V was cut by 1 base and J by 7 bases, with 11 bases left in between.

In its sample, this clonotype was seen many times. V gene TRBV29-1 combines with J gene TRBJ1-1; unclear D gene. CDR1 is SQVTM and CDR2 is ANQGSEA in the germline V gene. CDR3 size: 14 residues. V lost 4 bases and J 2 bases, leaving 14 bases between the germline ends. CDR3 in DNA: TGCAGCGTTGCTTATAGTCAGGTAAACACTGAAGCTTTCTTT. It yields the protein CSVAYSQVNTEAFF. Drawing the rest from reference TRBV29-1 and TRBJ1-1, the complete variable domain is SAVISQKPSRDICQRGTSLTIQCQVDSQVTMMFWYRQQPGQSLTLIATANQGSEATYESGFVIDKFPISRPNLTFSTLTVSNMSPEDSSIYLCSVAYSQVNTEAFFGQGTRLTVV.

This clonotype was counted at least ten times. The rearrangement links TRBV5-1 to TRBJ2-2; unclear D gene. The V end was cut by 0 bases, the J end by 1 base, with 7 bases between. Germline lookup yields CDR1 SGHRS and CDR2 YFSETQ. The CDR3 totals 15 residues. This CDR3 reads CASSLVPLNTGELFF. CDR3 nucleotide sequence: TGCGCCAGCAGCTTGGTACCGCTGAACACCGGGGAGCTGTTTTTT.

V is TRBV5-1 and J is TRBJ2-1; 8 nucleotides align to TRBD1. The CDR3 covers 15 residues. With 4 bases clipped from V and 5 bases from J, the junction kept 8 bases outside the gene matches. Germline assignment: CDR1 SGHRS and CDR2 YFSETQ. The CDR3: CASSPGTGLDNEQFF. Written as DNA, the CDR3 is TGCGCCAGCAGCCCCGGGACAGGATTGGACAATGAGCAGTTCTTC.

This clonotype was seen many times. The rearrangement links TRBV6-5 to TRBJ1-1; possible D gene TRBD1, 6 bases. Trimming cost V 2 bases and J 5 bases, with 12 bases left between them. Germline assignment: CDR1 MNHEY and CDR2 SVGAGI. This CDR3 is built from 14 residues. CDR3 coding DNA: TGTGCCAGCAGTTACGGGGGGGCTCGTACTGAAGCTTTCTTT. Its translation is CASSYGGARTEAFF.

This clonotype was observed many times. The rearrangement uses TRBV3-1 and TRBJ2-3; D ambiguous. Germline V CDR1 and CDR2: LGHDT, YNNKEL (reference sequence). This CDR3 contains 14 residues. The V and J ends lost 3 bases and 0 bases respectively, with 7 bases between them. The CDR3 nucleotides read TGTGCCAGCAGCCACTGGGCTAGCACAGATACGCAGTATTTT. Translating gives CASSHWASTDTQYF.

This clonotype has a single count. A much larger clone lies one base from this, so it may be a read error. The chain employs TRBV29-1 and TRBJ2-7; D possibly matches TRBD1 or TRBD2 (5 bases each). The CDR3 sequence is 12 residues long. Per germline, CDR1 SQVTM and CDR2 ANQGSEA. CDR3 sequence (DNA): TGCAGCGACGTCCCGGGGCACGACGACCAGTACTTC. The encoded protein is CSDVPGHDDQYF.

The chain carries TRBV12-3 or TRBV12-4 and TRBJ2-5; tentatively, D is TRBD1 (6 bases). V dropped 3 bases and J dropped 2 bases, with 19 bases sitting between them. The CDR3 spans 17 residues. CDR3 protein: CASSFALLGRGQETQYF. The CDR3, as DNA: TGTGCCAGCAGTTTCGCCTTACTAGGAAGGGGGCAAGAGACCCAGTACTTC.